Shown below are 2 T cell receptor beta chains from a single sample sequenced in a study of cytomegalovirus exposure and HLA in healthy donors. Amplification used 60 Vbeta primers and 13 Jbeta primers. Data came from immunoSEQ multiplex PCR; TCRdb stores just in-frame clones and leaves some out. This sample carries more than 200,000 clones, roughly 70% of them seen once, and the ten largest clones take 2.6%. Material for sequencing was PBMCs. The source of these receptors is a man in his forties in good health and CMV-seropositive.

The genes are TRBV9 and TRBJ2-1; D gene uncertain. The CDR3 is 12 residues long. V shed 4 bases and J shed 3 bases, with 5 bases lying between them. Germline V lookup: CDR1 SGDLS, CDR2 YYNGEE. The chain's CDR3 is CASSILYNEQFF. The CDR3 DNA follows: TGTGCCAGCAGCATTCTCTACAATGAGCAGTTCTTC. Looking up the rest from reference TRBV9 and TRBJ2-1 gives the full variable domain: DSGVTQTPKHLITATGQRVTLRCSPRSGDLSVYWYQQSLDQGLQFLIQYYNGEERAKGNILERFSAQQFPDLHSELNLSSLELGDSALYFCASSILYNEQFFGPGTRLTVL.

This clone was picked up a small number of times. V usage is TRBV7-9 and J usage is TRBJ1-2, with D perhaps matching TRBD1 (5 bases). The CDR3 runs to 14 residues. With 1 base removed from V and 2 bases from J, the gap between germline ends came to 8 bases. Germline-derived CDR1 and CDR2 are SEHNR and FQNEAQ (reference sequence). Here the CDR3 DNA reads TGTGCCAGCAGCTTAGGAGCAGGGAACTATGGCTACACCTTC. Translation: CASSLGAGNYGYTF.